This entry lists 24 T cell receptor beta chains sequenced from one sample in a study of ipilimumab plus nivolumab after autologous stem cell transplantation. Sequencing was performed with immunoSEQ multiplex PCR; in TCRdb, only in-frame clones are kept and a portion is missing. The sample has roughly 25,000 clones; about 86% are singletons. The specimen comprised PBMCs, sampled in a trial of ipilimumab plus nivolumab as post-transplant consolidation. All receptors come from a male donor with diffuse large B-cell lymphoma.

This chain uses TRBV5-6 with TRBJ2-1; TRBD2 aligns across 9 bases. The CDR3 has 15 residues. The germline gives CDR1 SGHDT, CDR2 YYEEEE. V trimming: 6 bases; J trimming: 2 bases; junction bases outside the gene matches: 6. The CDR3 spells CASKLGGGAYNEQFF. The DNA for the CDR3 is TGTGCCAGCAAATTGGGCGGGGGGGCCTACAATGAGCAGTTCTTC.

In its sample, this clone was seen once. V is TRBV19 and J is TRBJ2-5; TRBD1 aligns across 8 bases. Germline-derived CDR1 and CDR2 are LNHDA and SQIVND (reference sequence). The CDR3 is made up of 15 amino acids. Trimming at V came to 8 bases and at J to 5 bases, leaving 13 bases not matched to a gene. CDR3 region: CASRDGQGGVETQYF. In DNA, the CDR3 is TGTGCCAGTCGTGACGGACAGGGTGGGGTGGAGACCCAGTACTTC.

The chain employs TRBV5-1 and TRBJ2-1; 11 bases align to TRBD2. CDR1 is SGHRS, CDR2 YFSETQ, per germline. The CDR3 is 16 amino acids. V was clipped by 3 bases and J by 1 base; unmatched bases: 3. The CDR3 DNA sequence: TGCGCCAGCAGCTCTAGCGGGGGGAGTTCCTACAATGAGCAGTTCTTC. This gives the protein CASSSSGGSSYNEQFF.

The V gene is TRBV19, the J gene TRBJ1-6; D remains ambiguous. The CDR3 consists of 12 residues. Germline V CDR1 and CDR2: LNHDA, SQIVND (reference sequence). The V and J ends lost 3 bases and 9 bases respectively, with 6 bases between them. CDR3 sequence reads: CASSMVASPLHF. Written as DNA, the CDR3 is TGTGCCAGTAGTATGGTTGCTTCACCCCTCCACTTT.

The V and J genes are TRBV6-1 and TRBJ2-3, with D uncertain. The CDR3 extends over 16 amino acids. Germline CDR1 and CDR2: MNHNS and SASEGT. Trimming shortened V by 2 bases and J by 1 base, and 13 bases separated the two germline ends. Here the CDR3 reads CASSEISVPGTDTQYF. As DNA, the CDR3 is TGTGCCAGCAGTGAAATCAGTGTACCTGGCACAGATACGCAGTATTTT.

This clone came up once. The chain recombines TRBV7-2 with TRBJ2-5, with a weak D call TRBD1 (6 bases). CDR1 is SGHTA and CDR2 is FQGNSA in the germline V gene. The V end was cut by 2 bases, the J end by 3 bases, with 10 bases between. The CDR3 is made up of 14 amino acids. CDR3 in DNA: TGTGCCAGCAGCTTAAAGGCAGGGGAAGAGACCCAGTACTTC. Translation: CASSLKAGEETQYF. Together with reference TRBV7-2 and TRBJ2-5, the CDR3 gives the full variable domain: GAGVSQSPSNKVTEKGKDVELRCDPISGHTALYWYRQSLGQGLEFLIYFQGNSAPDKSGLPSDRFSAERTGGSVSTLTIQRTQQEDSAVYLCASSLKAGEETQYFGPGTRLLVL.

CDR3 sequence reads: CASSFGGIAKNIQYF. In DNA form, the CDR3 reads TGCGCCAGCAGCTTTGGGGGTATAGCCAAAAACATTCAGTACTTC. V gene TRBV5-1 combines with J gene TRBJ2-4; D may match TRBD1 or TRBD2 (5 bases each). The CDR3 consists of 15 residues. V lost 2 bases to trimming and J lost 0 bases, with 9 bases between them. Germline V gives CDR1 SGHRS, CDR2 YFSETQ. Full variable domain (remainder filled in from reference TRBV5-1 and TRBJ2-4): KAGVTQTPRYLIKTRGQQVTLSCSPISGHRSVSWYQQTPGQGLQFLFEYFSETQRNKGNFPGRFSGRQFSNSRSEMNVSTLELGDSALYLCASSFGGIAKNIQYFGAGTRLSVL.

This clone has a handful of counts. The CDR3 region is CASSPRGSGGSVGETQYF. In DNA, the CDR3 is TGCGCCAGCAGCCCTCGGGGTAGCGGGGGCTCGGTGGGGGAGACCCAGTACTTC. This chain joins TRBV4-1 and TRBJ2-5; 9 nucleotides align to TRBD2. CDR3 length: 18 residues. Germline CDR1 is MGHRA and CDR2 is YSYEKL. V was clipped by 4 bases and J by 5 bases; unmatched bases: 17.

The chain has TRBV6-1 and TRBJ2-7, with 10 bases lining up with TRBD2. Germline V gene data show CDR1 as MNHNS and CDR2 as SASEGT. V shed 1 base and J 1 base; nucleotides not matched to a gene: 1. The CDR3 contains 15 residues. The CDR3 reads CASSEEAGGSYEQYF. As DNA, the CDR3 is TGTGCCAGCAGTGAAGAAGCGGGGGGGTCCTACGAGCAGTACTTC.

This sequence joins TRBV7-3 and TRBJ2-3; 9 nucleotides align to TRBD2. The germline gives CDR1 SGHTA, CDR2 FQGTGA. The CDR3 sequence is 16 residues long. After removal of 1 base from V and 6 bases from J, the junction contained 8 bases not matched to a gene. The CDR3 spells CASSLKVSGGSDTQYF. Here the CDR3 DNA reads TGTGCCAGCAGCTTAAAAGTTAGCGGGGGCTCGGATACGCAGTATTTT.

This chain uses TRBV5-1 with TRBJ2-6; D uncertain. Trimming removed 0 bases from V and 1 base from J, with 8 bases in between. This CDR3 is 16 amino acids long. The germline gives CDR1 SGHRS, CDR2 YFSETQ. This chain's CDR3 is CASSLVSVSGANVLTF. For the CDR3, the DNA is TGCGCCAGCAGCTTGGTATCCGTGTCTGGGGCCAACGTCCTGACTTTC.

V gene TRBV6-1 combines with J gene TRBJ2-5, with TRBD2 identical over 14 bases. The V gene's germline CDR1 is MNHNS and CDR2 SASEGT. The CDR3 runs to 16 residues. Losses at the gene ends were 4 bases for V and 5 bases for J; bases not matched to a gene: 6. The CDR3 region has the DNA TGTGCCAGCAGTGCAGGGACTAGCGGGGGTTGGGAGACCCAGTACTTC. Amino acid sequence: CASSAGTSGGWETQYF.

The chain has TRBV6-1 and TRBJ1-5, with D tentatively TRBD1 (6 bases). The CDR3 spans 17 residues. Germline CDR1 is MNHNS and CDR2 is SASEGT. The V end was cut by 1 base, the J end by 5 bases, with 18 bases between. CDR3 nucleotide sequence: TGTGCCAGCAGTGAAGGGGGGCCGGGACGGTCCTATCAGCCCCAGCATTTT. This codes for CASSEGGPGRSYQPQHF.

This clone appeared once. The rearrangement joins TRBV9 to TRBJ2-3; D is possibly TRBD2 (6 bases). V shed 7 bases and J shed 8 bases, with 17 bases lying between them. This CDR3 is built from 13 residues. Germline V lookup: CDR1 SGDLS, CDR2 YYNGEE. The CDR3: CASGRFLEGTQYF. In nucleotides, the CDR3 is TGTGCCAGCGGTCGATTTCTGGAGGGTACGCAGTATTTT.

The CDR3 region is CASGTPRKIYTEAFF. CDR3 nucleotide sequence: TGTGCCAGCGGGACGCCAAGGAAAATATACACTGAAGCTTTCTTT. The J gene is TRBJ1-1, the V gene TRBV6-1, with D possibly matching TRBD1 (5 bases). The germline CDR1 and CDR2 sequences are MNHNS and SASEGT. The CDR3 length is 15 residues. Trimming shortened V by 8 bases and J by 3 bases, and 19 bases separated the two germline ends.

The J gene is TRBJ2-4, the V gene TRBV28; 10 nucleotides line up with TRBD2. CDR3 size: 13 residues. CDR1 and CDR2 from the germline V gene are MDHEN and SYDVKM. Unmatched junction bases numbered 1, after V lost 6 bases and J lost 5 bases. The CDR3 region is CASRSGGENIQYF. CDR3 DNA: TGTGCCAGCAGGAGCGGGGGGGAAAACATTCAGTACTTC. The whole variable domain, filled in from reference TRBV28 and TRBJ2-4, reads DVKVTQSSRYLVKRTGEKVFLECVQDMDHENMFWYRQDPGLGLRLIYFSYDVKMKEKGDIPEGYSVSREKKERFSLILESASTNQTSMYLCASRSGGENIQYFGAGTRLSVL.

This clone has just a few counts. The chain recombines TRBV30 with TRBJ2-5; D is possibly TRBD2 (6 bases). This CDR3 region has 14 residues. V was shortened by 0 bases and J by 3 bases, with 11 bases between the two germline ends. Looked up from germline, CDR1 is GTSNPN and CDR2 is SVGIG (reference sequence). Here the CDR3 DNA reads TGTGCCTGGAGTGTTCGTAGCGGTGAAGAGACCCAGTACTTC. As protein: CAWSVRSGEETQYF.

The CDR3 loop is CASSMGSGRDQPQHF. The CDR3, as DNA: TGTGCCAGTAGTATGGGTAGCGGAAGAGATCAGCCCCAGCATTTT. V gene TRBV19 combines with J gene TRBJ1-5; D uncertain. V was trimmed by 3 bases and J by 5 bases, leaving 14 bases between them. Germline V gene lookup returns CDR1 LNHDA and CDR2 SQIVND (reference sequence). The CDR3 is made up of 15 amino acids.

The CDR3 nucleotides are TGTGCCAGCAGCTACGGACCGGAGTCGAGAAACACCATATATTTT. Translated: CASSYGPESRNTIYF. The chain couples TRBV5-6 to TRBJ1-3; D unclear. Germline V CDR1 and CDR2: SGHDT, YYEEEE. There are 15 residues in the CDR3. V gave up 3 bases and J gave up 5 bases, with 15 bases separating them.

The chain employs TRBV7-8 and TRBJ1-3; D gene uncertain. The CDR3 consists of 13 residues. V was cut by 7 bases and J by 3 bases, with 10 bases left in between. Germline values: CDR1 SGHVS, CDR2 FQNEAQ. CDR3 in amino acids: CASMAGFGNTIYF. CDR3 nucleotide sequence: TGTGCCAGCATGGCGGGGTTTGGAAACACCATATATTTT.

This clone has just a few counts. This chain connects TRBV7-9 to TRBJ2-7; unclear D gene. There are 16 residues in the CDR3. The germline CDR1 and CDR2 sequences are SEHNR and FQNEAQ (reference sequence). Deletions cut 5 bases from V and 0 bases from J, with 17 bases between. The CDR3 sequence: CASSPTASWVSYEQYF. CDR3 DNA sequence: TGTGCCAGCAGCCCCACAGCTTCCTGGGTCTCCTACGAGCAGTACTTC.

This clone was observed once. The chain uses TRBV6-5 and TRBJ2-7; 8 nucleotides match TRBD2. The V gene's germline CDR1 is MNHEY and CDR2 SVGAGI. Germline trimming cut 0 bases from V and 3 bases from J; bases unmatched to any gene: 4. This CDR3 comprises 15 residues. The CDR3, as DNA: TGTGCCAGCAGTTACTCCCCGGGGGGGGGCTACGAGCAGTACTTC. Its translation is CASSYSPGGGYEQYF.

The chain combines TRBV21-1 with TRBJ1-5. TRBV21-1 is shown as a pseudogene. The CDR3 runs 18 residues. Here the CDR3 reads CASTERGARRGSNQPQHF. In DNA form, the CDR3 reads TGTGCCAGCACAGAACGGGGGGCCCGGAGGGGTAGCAATCAGCCCCAGCATTTT.

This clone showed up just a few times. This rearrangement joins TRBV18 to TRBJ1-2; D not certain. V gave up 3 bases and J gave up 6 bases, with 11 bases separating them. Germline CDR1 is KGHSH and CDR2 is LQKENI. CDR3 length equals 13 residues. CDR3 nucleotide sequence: TGTGCCAGCTCACCGCGGCGTGCAGATGGCTACACCTTC. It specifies CASSPRRADGYTF.